This T cell receptor beta chain stems from a study of immune evolution from preneoplasia to lung adenocarcinoma. Study observations and caveats: Clonality was highest in normal lung, lower in later-stage lesions apparently. From normal lung to invasive adenocarcinoma, top clone frequencies appeared to decrease.

The V and J ends lost 5 bases and 0 bases respectively, with 4 bases between them. The germline CDR1 and CDR2 sequences are SGHVS and FQNEAQ. CDR3 length: 12 amino acids. In regard to this clone: Its specificity is not known.

Profiled with immunoSEQ multiplex PCR; TCRdb holds only in-frame clones, not every one. Of 6,000 to 6,500 clones in the sample, roughly 74% are singletons; the top ten hold approximately 9.4%. Patients had resection in Japan or China between about 2014 and 2018. H&E slides confirmed each diagnosis, reviewed by two pathologists independently. This TCR came from a donor older than 65 with lung adenocarcinoma. Sequences were obtained from FFPE adjacent normal lung tissue. The rearrangement links TRBV7-8 to TRBJ2-5; unclear D gene. The CDR3 region has the DNA TGTGCCAGCAGCCTTAACCAAGAGACCCAGTACTTC. This translates into CASSLNQETQYF.